This T cell receptor (beta chain) was obtained from a study of shared clonotypes between healthy human individuals. V was cut by 5 bases and J by 8 bases, with 16 bases left in between. This CDR3 is 15 amino acids long. Germline loops: CDR1 MDHEN, CDR2 SYDVKM. Profiled with immunoSEQ multiplex PCR; TCRdb holds only in-frame clones, not every one. The data hold under 650,000 clones, with about 96% observed a single time. Sequencing used naive CD4+ T cells sorted from blood. Noted subset: CD45RA+ positively selected. The chain links TRBV28 to TRBJ1-6, with D perhaps matching TRBD1 (6 bases). The origin of this receptor is a woman aged 25-40 years in good health. Here the CDR3 DNA reads TGTGCCAGCAGTCCCATGGACAGAGATTATTCACCCCTCCACTTT. It encodes CASSPMDRDYSPLHF.